This TCR beta chain was profiled in a study of blood T cell repertoires in COVID-19. Looking at the study overall: The United States, Italy and Spain supplied acute and convalescent COVID-19 samples. In each case, the material was cDNA or gDNA derived from T cells, B-cell-depleted T cells, or PBMCs.

Source study methods: Nucleated cell counts were estimated from reference gene primer amplification. The table came from immunoSEQ multiplex PCR; TCRdb's copy has only in-frame clones and leaves some out. V and J calls plus clone size are reproduced from that table; the DNA served to infer D and trimming. This sample yields about 160,000 clones, of which over 85% are seen a single time; around 4.6% belongs to the top ten. The ends were cut back, 2 bases at V and 6 bases at J, with 15 bases in the middle. CDR3 length: 14 amino acids. Germline V gene sequence: CDR1 GTSNPN, CDR2 SVGIG (reference sequence).

The chain joins TRBV30 to TRBJ2-3, with D unresolved. Input material: peripheral blood. The clonotype originates from a woman in her forties or fifties with acute or convalescent COVID-19. The CDR3 loop is CAWSSVGLTDTQYF. CDR3 DNA: TGTGCCTGGAGTTCTGTGGGCCTCACGGATACGCAGTATTTT.